This TCR beta chain came from a study of response to subunit inactivated influenza vaccine (dated by TCRdb to the late 2010s). Study-level background: To follow how T cells responded to a trivalent subunit inactivated influenza vaccine, the researchers relied on deep quantitative profiling of the T cell receptor repertoire. The full study reports these points: The authors proposed that each seasonal influenza vaccination may bring in only a limited number of new T cells.

Library creation used RT-PCR. This sample was sequenced with an Illumina HiSeq 2500. TCRdb reran the public reads through fastp at Q25 and MiXCR, keeping productive beta chains. Merged by CDR3 protein, the rows form single entries marked with the most common genes and DNA. Within this sample are hundreds of thousands of distinct CDR3 sequences, with more than 15% of them counted one time only. Clones ranked in the top ten supply approximately 10% of the sample. This clonotype was counted a few times. The target of this receptor is not known. Qualities for individual bases were not recorded, and no much larger clone is one base off. From the cysteine through the phenylalanine, the CDR3 covers 12 amino acids. Of all the DNA, just the CDR3 is kept, 36 bases in frame from base 1. The junction carries 10 bases between V and J, which are trimmed by 3 bases and 7 bases respectively. The germline V gene yields ENHRY for CDR1 and SYGVKD for CDR2.

Sample: PBMCs from blood, taken about 11 days after vaccination. The chain is made from TRBV10-3 and TRBJ2-7, with no confident D gene call. The sequence was obtained from a man aged 50 or older who received an inactivated influenza vaccine. Donor details come from another sample of the same person, matched by shared clones. The DNA sequence is given as TGTGCCATCAGTGAAACCGGATATGAGCAGTACTTC. The resulting protein is CAISETGYEQYF.